This entry lists 2 T cell receptor beta chains sequenced from one sample in a study of T cells in Graves' hyperthyroidism and ophthalmopathy. The source material, RNA transcripts, was used to amplify TCR beta CDR3 regions. HTBI primers were used for first-round RT-PCR of the TCR CDR3. TCRdb reprocessed the multiplex PCR reads via MiXCR and lists one record per CDR3 protein. Here the sample spans approximately 620,000 distinct CDR3 sequences, roughly 15% being singletons. The sequencing input was blood. These receptors were collected from a woman aged 40 to 55 with Graves' ophthalmopathy.

The chain combines TRBV4-1 with TRBJ2-2; TRBD1 agrees at 8 bases. The germline CDR1 and CDR2 sequences are MGHRA and YSYEKL. The length of the CDR3 is 16 residues. V gave up 1 base and J gave up 6 bases; unmatched junction bases: 7. In DNA form, the CDR3 reads TGCGCCAGCAGCCAAGTTGCAGGGGGCGCTTCCGGGGAGCTGTTTTTT. It translates to CASSQVAGGASGELFF.

This clonotype was seen repeatedly, ten times or more. The chain is built from TRBV11-2 and TRBJ2-5, with 11 bases identical to TRBD1. The CDR3 runs to 16 residues. CDR1 and CDR2 from the germline V gene are SGHAT and FQNNGV. Losses at the gene ends were 5 bases for V and 5 bases for J; bases not matched to a gene: 10. The CDR3 reads CASSPFGQGARETQYF. CDR3 nucleotide sequence: TGTGCCAGCAGCCCCTTTGGACAGGGGGCGCGGGAGACCCAGTACTTC.